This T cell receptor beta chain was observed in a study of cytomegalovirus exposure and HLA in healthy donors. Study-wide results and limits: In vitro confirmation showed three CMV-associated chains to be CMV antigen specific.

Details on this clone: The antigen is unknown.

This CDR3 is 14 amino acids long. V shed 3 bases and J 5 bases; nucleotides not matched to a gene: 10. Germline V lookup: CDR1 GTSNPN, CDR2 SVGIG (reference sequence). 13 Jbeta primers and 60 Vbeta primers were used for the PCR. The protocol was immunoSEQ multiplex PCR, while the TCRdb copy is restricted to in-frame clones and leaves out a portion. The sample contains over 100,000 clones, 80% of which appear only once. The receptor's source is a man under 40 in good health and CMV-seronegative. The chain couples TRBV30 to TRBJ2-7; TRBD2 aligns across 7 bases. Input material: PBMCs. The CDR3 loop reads CAWRGRTTSHEQYF. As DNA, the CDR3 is TGTGCCTGGAGGGGACGGACGACTAGCCACGAGCAGTACTTC.